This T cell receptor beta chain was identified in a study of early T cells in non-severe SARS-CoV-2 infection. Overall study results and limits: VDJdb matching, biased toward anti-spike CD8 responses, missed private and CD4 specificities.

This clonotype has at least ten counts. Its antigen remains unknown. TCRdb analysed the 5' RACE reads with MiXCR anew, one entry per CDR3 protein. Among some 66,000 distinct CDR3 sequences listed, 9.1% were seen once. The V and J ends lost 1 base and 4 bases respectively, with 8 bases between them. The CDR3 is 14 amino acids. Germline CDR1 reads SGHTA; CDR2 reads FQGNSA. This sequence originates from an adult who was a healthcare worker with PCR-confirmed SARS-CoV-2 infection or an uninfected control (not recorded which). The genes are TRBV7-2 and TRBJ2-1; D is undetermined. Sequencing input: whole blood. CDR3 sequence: CASSLGSGYNEQFF. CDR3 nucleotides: TGTGCCAGCAGCTTAGGGAGTGGATACAATGAGCAGTTCTTC.